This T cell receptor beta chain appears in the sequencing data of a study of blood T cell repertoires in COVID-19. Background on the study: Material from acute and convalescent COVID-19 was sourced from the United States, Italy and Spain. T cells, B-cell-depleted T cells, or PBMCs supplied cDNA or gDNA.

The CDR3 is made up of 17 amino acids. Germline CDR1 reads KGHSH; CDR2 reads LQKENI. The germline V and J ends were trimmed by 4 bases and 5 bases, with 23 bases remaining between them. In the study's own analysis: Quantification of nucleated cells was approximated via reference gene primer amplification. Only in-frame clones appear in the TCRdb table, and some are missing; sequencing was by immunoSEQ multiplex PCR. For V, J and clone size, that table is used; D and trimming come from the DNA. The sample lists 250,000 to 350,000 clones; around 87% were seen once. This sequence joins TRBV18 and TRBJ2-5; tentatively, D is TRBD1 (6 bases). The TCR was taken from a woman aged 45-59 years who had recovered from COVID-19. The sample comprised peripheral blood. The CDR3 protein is CASSLTDTGYSTETQYF. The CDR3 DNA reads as TGTGCCAGCTCACTCACCGACACAGGGTATAGCACCGAGACCCAGTACTTC.